The rows below give T cell receptor beta chains drawn from one sample of a study of identifying expanded T cells in peripheral blood. Sequencing used immunoSEQ multiplex PCR; TCRdb keeps in-frame clones, though not all of them. The repertoire includes 90,000 to 95,000 clones, around 90% of them detected once, and under 6.5% sits in the top ten. Source material: blood. These receptors were taken from a person aged 18 to 75 in good health. Both conserved end residues are part of each CDR3. D genes are given only for firm matches. Clone sizes are given selectively: once, few, many, or a class where the clone is expanded.

j_call: TRBJ1-5; clone_size: .; v_call: TRBV7-2; d_call: .; cdr3_aa: CASSLTVTYSNQPQHF; cdr3_nt: TGTGCCAGCAGCCTTACAGTCACCTATAGCAATCAGCCCCAGCATTTT
j_call: TRBJ1-4; clone_size: .; v_call: TRBV19; d_call: TRBD1; cdr3_aa: CASSPDRGDEKLFF; cdr3_nt: TGTGCCAGTAGTCCCGACAGGGGCGATGAAAAACTGTTTTTT
j_call: TRBJ1-5; clone_size: .; v_call: TRBV6-5; d_call: .; cdr3_aa: CASSDNQPQHF; cdr3_nt: TGTGCCAGCAGTGACAATCAGCCCCAGCATTTT
j_call: TRBJ1-3; clone_size: .; v_call: TRBV7-9; d_call: .; cdr3_aa: CASGENSGNTIYF; cdr3_nt: TGTGCCAGCGGTGAGAACTCTGGAAACACCATATATTTT
j_call: TRBJ1-4; clone_size: .; v_call: TRBV30; d_call: TRBD1; cdr3_aa: CAWNRDRSEREEKLFF; cdr3_nt: TGTGCCTGGAACCGGGACAGGTCGGAGCGTGAGGAAAAACTGTTTTTT
j_call: TRBJ1-2; clone_size: .; v_call: TRBV6-4; d_call: TRBD1; cdr3_aa: CASSEQGGSYGYTF; cdr3_nt: TGTGCCAGCAGTGAACAGGGGGGTAGCTATGGCTACACCTTC
j_call: TRBJ1-5; clone_size: .; v_call: TRBV30; d_call: .; cdr3_aa: CAWSEGNNQPQHF; cdr3_nt: TGTGCCTGGAGTGAGGGGAACAATCAGCCCCAGCATTTT
j_call: TRBJ1-1; clone_size: .; v_call: TRBV5-6; d_call: .; cdr3_aa: CASSFSAIDRYTEAFF; cdr3_nt: TGTGCCAGCAGCTTTAGCGCGATTGACAGGTACACTGAAGCTTTCTTT
j_call: TRBJ2-3; clone_size: .; v_call: TRBV30; d_call: TRBD2; cdr3_aa: CASTAGGNTDTQYF; cdr3_nt: TGTGCCTCGACAGCGGGAGGGAACACAGATACGCAGTATTTT
j_call: TRBJ2-1; clone_size: .; v_call: TRBV5-1; d_call: .; cdr3_aa: CASSLSLAGEDNEQFF; cdr3_nt: TGCGCCAGCAGCTTGTCACTAGCAGGAGAAGACAATGAGCAGTTCTTC
j_call: TRBJ1-2; clone_size: .; v_call: TRBV29-1; d_call: .; cdr3_aa: CSPYSLTSGYTF; cdr3_nt: TGCAGCCCCTACAGTTTAACCTCTGGCTACACCTTC
j_call: TRBJ2-2; clone_size: .; v_call: TRBV7-3; d_call: TRBD2; cdr3_aa: CATRLAVTGELFF; cdr3_nt: TGTGCCACCCGACTAGCGGTCACCGGGGAGCTGTTTTTT
j_call: TRBJ1-5; clone_size: .; v_call: TRBV19; d_call: TRBD1; cdr3_aa: CASSIKGAGNQPQHF; cdr3_nt: TGTGCCAGTAGTATTAAGGGGGCAGGCAATCAGCCCCAGCATTTT
j_call: TRBJ1-2; clone_size: .; v_call: TRBV5-6; d_call: TRBD1; cdr3_aa: CASSLQGQGATYGYTF; cdr3_nt: TGTGCCAGCAGCTTGCAGGGGCAGGGGGCGACATATGGCTACACCTTC
j_call: TRBJ2-4; clone_size: .; v_call: TRBV9; d_call: .; cdr3_aa: CASSSHRAANIQYF; cdr3_nt: TGTGCCAGCAGCTCCCACAGGGCGGCGAACATTCAGTACTTC
j_call: TRBJ1-1; clone_size: .; v_call: TRBV10-3; d_call: .; cdr3_aa: CAISGGGSDTEAFF; cdr3_nt: TGTGCCATCAGTGGCGGAGGGTCGGACACTGAAGCTTTCTTT
j_call: TRBJ1-2; clone_size: .; v_call: TRBV28; d_call: TRBD1; cdr3_aa: CASSTGTAYGYTF; cdr3_nt: TGTGCCAGCAGTACCGGGACAGCGTATGGCTACACCTTC
j_call: TRBJ2-2; clone_size: .; v_call: TRBV4-3; d_call: .; cdr3_aa: CASSQEGGRTGELFF; cdr3_nt: TGCGCCAGCAGCCAAGAAGGGGGTAGGACCGGGGAGCTGTTTTTT
j_call: TRBJ2-7; clone_size: .; v_call: TRBV19; d_call: .; cdr3_aa: CASSIMGASSYEQYF; cdr3_nt: TGTGCCAGTAGTATTATGGGGGCGAGCTCCTACGAGCAGTACTTC
j_call: TRBJ1-2; clone_size: few; v_call: TRBV10-1; d_call: .; cdr3_aa: CASSPRGLQSGYTF; cdr3_nt: TGCGCCAGCAGCCCAAGGGGACTCCAGAGCGGCTACACCTTC
j_call: TRBJ2-5; clone_size: .; v_call: TRBV7-9; d_call: TRBD1; cdr3_aa: CASSTGTVDQETQYF; cdr3_nt: TGTGCCAGCAGCACAGGGACAGTTGATCAAGAGACCCAGTACTTC
j_call: TRBJ1-2; clone_size: .; v_call: TRBV6-5; d_call: TRBD1; cdr3_aa: CASSYSQGADFYGYTF; cdr3_nt: TGTGCCAGCAGTTACTCACAGGGGGCAGATTTCTATGGCTACACCTTC
j_call: TRBJ2-5; clone_size: .; v_call: TRBV4-2; d_call: .; cdr3_aa: CASSQGTGSGETQYF; cdr3_nt: TGTGCCAGCAGCCAGGGTACCGGGAGCGGGGAGACCCAGTACTTC
j_call: TRBJ2-5; clone_size: .; v_call: TRBV7-6; d_call: .; cdr3_aa: CASSLGLGVQETQYF; cdr3_nt: TGTGCCAGCAGCTTAGGGCTAGGGGTGCAAGAGACCCAGTACTTC
j_call: TRBJ2-5; clone_size: .; v_call: TRBV7-6; d_call: .; cdr3_aa: CASSLSETQYF; cdr3_nt: TGTGCCAGCAGCTTATCGGAGACCCAGTACTTC
j_call: TRBJ2-7; clone_size: .; v_call: TRBV13; d_call: TRBD2; cdr3_aa: CASSILAGGYEQYF; cdr3_nt: TGTGCCAGCAGCATACTAGCGGGGGGCTACGAGCAGTACTTC
j_call: TRBJ2-1; clone_size: .; v_call: TRBV25-1; d_call: TRBD2; cdr3_aa: CASSRGRANHLSYNEQFF; cdr3_nt: TGTGCCAGCAGTCGCGGGAGGGCCAATCATCTTTCCTACAATGAGCAGTTCTTC
j_call: TRBJ2-5; clone_size: .; v_call: TRBV7-2; d_call: .; cdr3_aa: CARNQETQYF; cdr3_nt: TGTGCCAGAAACCAAGAGACCCAGTACTTC
j_call: TRBJ1-1; clone_size: .; v_call: TRBV7-2; d_call: TRBD1; cdr3_aa: CASSLEGAPKAFF; cdr3_nt: TGTGCCAGCAGCTTAGAGGGGGCACCTAAGGCTTTCTTT
j_call: TRBJ2-1; clone_size: .; v_call: TRBV7-2; d_call: TRBD2; cdr3_aa: CASSPLGTSGGHEQFF; cdr3_nt: TGTGCCAGCAGCCCTCTCGGAACTAGCGGGGGCCATGAGCAGTTCTTC
j_call: TRBJ1-4; clone_size: once; v_call: TRBV5-3; d_call: TRBD1; cdr3_aa: CARSLGDREISEKLFF; cdr3_nt: TGTGCCAGAAGCTTGGGGGACAGGGAAATTAGTGAAAAACTGTTTTTT
j_call: TRBJ2-1; clone_size: .; v_call: TRBV9; d_call: .; cdr3_aa: CASSSAKGNEQFF; cdr3_nt: TGTGCCAGCAGCTCCGCGAAGGGAAATGAGCAGTTCTTC
j_call: TRBJ2-1; clone_size: .; v_call: TRBV4-1; d_call: TRBD2; cdr3_aa: CASSPGTNDDEQFF; cdr3_nt: TGCGCCAGCAGCCCCGGGACTAACGACGATGAGCAGTTCTTC
j_call: TRBJ1-5; clone_size: few; v_call: TRBV6-5; d_call: TRBD1; cdr3_aa: CASSYSTGGQPQHF; cdr3_nt: TGTGCCAGCAGTTACTCGACAGGGGGTCAGCCCCAGCATTTT
j_call: TRBJ1-4; clone_size: .; v_call: TRBV25-1; d_call: TRBD1; cdr3_aa: CASQQGAVEKLFF; cdr3_nt: TGTGCCAGCCAACAGGGGGCGGTGGAAAAACTGTTTTTT
j_call: TRBJ2-7; clone_size: .; v_call: TRBV7-2; d_call: TRBD2; cdr3_aa: CASSSPGLAGVEQYF; cdr3_nt: TGTGCCAGCAGCTCACCGGGACTAGCGGGAGTCGAGCAGTACTTC
j_call: TRBJ1-2; clone_size: .; v_call: TRBV27; d_call: TRBD1; cdr3_aa: CASSSGTGTANYGYTF; cdr3_nt: TGTGCCAGCAGTTCGGGGACAGGGACTGCTAACTATGGCTACACCTTC
j_call: TRBJ2-3; clone_size: .; v_call: TRBV5-5; d_call: .; cdr3_aa: CASSFVVEDTQYF; cdr3_nt: TGTGCCAGCAGCTTCGTAGTGGAAGATACGCAGTATTTT
j_call: TRBJ2-5; clone_size: .; v_call: TRBV4-2; d_call: .; cdr3_aa: CASSQDYGKETQYF; cdr3_nt: TGTGCCAGCAGCCAAGATTACGGGAAAGAGACCCAGTACTTC
j_call: TRBJ2-1; clone_size: .; v_call: TRBV6-5; d_call: TRBD2; cdr3_aa: CASSSSGSLNEQFF; cdr3_nt: TGTGCCAGCAGTTCTAGCGGGAGTTTGAATGAGCAGTTCTTC
j_call: TRBJ2-2; clone_size: .; v_call: TRBV7-9; d_call: .; cdr3_aa: CASSYRQGTLTGELFF; cdr3_nt: TGTGCCAGCAGCTACCGGCAGGGGACGCTAACCGGGGAGCTGTTTTTT
j_call: TRBJ1-1; clone_size: few; v_call: TRBV18; d_call: TRBD1; cdr3_aa: CASSPYRDRDGAFF; cdr3_nt: TGTGCCAGCTCACCGTACAGGGACAGGGATGGAGCTTTCTTT
j_call: TRBJ2-3; clone_size: once; v_call: TRBV7-2; d_call: TRBD1; cdr3_aa: CASSQGQGDTQYF; cdr3_nt: TGTGCCAGCAGCCAGGGACAGGGTGATACGCAGTATTTT
j_call: TRBJ2-7; clone_size: once; v_call: TRBV21-1; d_call: .; cdr3_aa: CASSNPKPGQGPYEQYF; cdr3_nt: TGTGCCAGCAGCAATCCAAAACCGGGACAGGGTCCCTACGAGCAGTACTTC
j_call: TRBJ1-2; clone_size: .; v_call: TRBV10-3; d_call: TRBD1; cdr3_aa: CAISGTGRDGYTF; cdr3_nt: TGTGCCATCAGCGGGACAGGGCGTGATGGCTACACCTTC
j_call: TRBJ2-1; clone_size: .; v_call: TRBV13; d_call: .; cdr3_aa: CASSLGANKDNEQFF; cdr3_nt: TGTGCCAGCAGCTTAGGGGCCAACAAGGACAATGAGCAGTTCTTC
j_call: TRBJ1-1; clone_size: .; v_call: TRBV5-1; d_call: .; cdr3_aa: CASSLAVFGNTEAFF; cdr3_nt: TGCGCCAGCAGCTTGGCCGTTTTTGGAAACACTGAAGCTTTCTTT
j_call: TRBJ1-1; clone_size: .; v_call: TRBV19; d_call: .; cdr3_aa: CASSMWLMNTEAFF; cdr3_nt: TGTGCCAGTAGTATGTGGCTGATGAACACTGAAGCTTTCTTT
j_call: TRBJ1-5; clone_size: few; v_call: TRBV6-1; d_call: .; cdr3_aa: CASSVPTQPQHF; cdr3_nt: TGTGCCAGCAGTGTTCCCACTCAGCCCCAGCATTTT
j_call: TRBJ2-1; clone_size: .; v_call: TRBV5-1; d_call: .; cdr3_aa: CASSLVVTAYNEQFF; cdr3_nt: TGCGCCAGCAGCTTGGTGGTGACAGCTTACAATGAGCAGTTCTTC
j_call: TRBJ1-2; clone_size: .; v_call: TRBV5-1; d_call: .; cdr3_aa: CASSPGGGGYGYTF; cdr3_nt: TGCGCCAGCAGCCCCGGAGGGGGGGGCTATGGCTACACCTTC
j_call: TRBJ1-6; clone_size: .; v_call: TRBV2; d_call: .; cdr3_aa: CASRQVTNSPLHF; cdr3_nt: TGTGCCAGCAGACAGGTCACCAATTCACCCCTCCACTTT
j_call: TRBJ2-7; clone_size: .; v_call: TRBV19; d_call: TRBD1; cdr3_aa: CASSTGTGGYEQYF; cdr3_nt: TGTGCCAGTAGTACCGGGACAGGGGGCTACGAGCAGTACTTC
j_call: TRBJ2-4; clone_size: .; v_call: TRBV11-2; d_call: .; cdr3_aa: CASSNIQGLPNIQYF; cdr3_nt: TGTGCCAGCAGCAACATACAGGGACTCCCAAACATTCAGTACTTC
j_call: TRBJ2-1; clone_size: .; v_call: TRBV7-9; d_call: .; cdr3_aa: CASSDRRGEQFF; cdr3_nt: TGTGCCAGCAGCGACCGGCGGGGTGAGCAGTTCTTC
j_call: TRBJ1-2; clone_size: .; v_call: TRBV6-6; d_call: .; cdr3_aa: CASSPRRTENYGYTF; cdr3_nt: TGTGCCAGCAGTCCCCGACGGACAGAAAACTATGGCTACACCTTC
j_call: TRBJ2-7; clone_size: .; v_call: TRBV30; d_call: TRBD1; cdr3_aa: CAWVDRGQTYEQYF; cdr3_nt: TGTGCCTGGGTTGACAGGGGGCAAACCTACGAGCAGTACTTC
j_call: TRBJ2-7; clone_size: .; v_call: TRBV7-3; d_call: .; cdr3_aa: CASSENGGAYEQYF; cdr3_nt: TGTGCCAGCAGCGAAAACGGCGGAGCCTACGAGCAGTACTTC